One sample yielded the 30 T cell receptor beta chains listed below, sequenced in a study of T cells after yellow fever vaccination (dated 2019 in TCRdb). The intended sense of this specimen's treatment or condition label: live attenuated yellow fever vaccine strain. Library generation was performed with 5' RACE. The listed sequencing device is Illumina HiSeq 2500. TCRdb reworked the public reads: Q25 trimming with fastp, MiXCR clone assembly, productive beta chains retained. CDR3 protein sequences are deduplicated, and each keeps its most common genes and DNA. Counted in this sample were around 250,000 distinct CDR3 sequences; less than 9% of them appeared once. Jointly, the top ten make up about 0.85% of the sample. Material: CD4+ T cells sorted from PBMCs, obtained 15 days after the yellow fever booster vaccination. Every receptor here comes from a man between 25 and 39 years old who received the YFV17D yellow fever vaccine.

This rearrangement joins TRBV7-9 to TRBJ2-1; 8 bases are shared with TRBD1. Per germline, CDR1 SEHNR and CDR2 FQNEAQ (reference sequence). Losses at the gene ends were 5 bases for V and 9 bases for J; bases not matched to a gene: 9. This CDR3 contains 14 residues. CDR3 amino acids: CASSLGQGRGEQFF. DNA for the CDR3: TGTGCCAGCAGCCTCGGACAGGGCAGAGGTGAGCAGTTCTTC.

The chain has TRBV2 and TRBJ1-1; D ambiguous. The CDR3 contains 12 residues. The V gene lost 7 bases and the J gene lost 1 base, with 7 bases spanning the gap. CDR1 is SNHLY, CDR2 FYNNEI, per germline. The CDR3, as DNA: TGTGCCAGCAATCGGGCGAACACTGAAGCTTTCTTT. Protein: CASNRANTEAFF.

This clonotype has only a few counts. The V gene is TRBV5-1, the J gene TRBJ2-5, with 10 bases lining up with TRBD2. The length of the CDR3 is 17 residues. Trimming removed 4 bases from V and 5 bases from J; junction bases left unmatched: 14. Germline CDR1 is SGHRS and CDR2 is YFSETQ. The CDR3 DNA follows: TGCGCCAGCAGCGACTCTGTGCTAGCGGGAGTCGGGGAGACCCAGTACTTC. The encoded protein is CASSDSVLAGVGETQYF.

This clonotype was seen more than once but under ten times. The V gene is TRBV29-1, the J gene TRBJ2-4; no firm D call. Germline assignment: CDR1 SQVTM and CDR2 ANQGSEA. Trimming removed 7 bases from V and 0 bases from J, with 10 bases in between. The CDR3 runs 13 residues. In DNA, the CDR3 is TGCAGCGCAGAAGCATTAGCCAAAAACATTCAGTACTTC. Its protein is CSAEALAKNIQYF.

The rearrangement uses TRBV28 and TRBJ2-7; TRBD1 matches 7 bases. V was clipped by 4 bases and J by 3 bases; unmatched bases: 9. The CDR3 has 15 amino acids. Germline V CDR1 and CDR2: MDHEN, SYDVKM. The CDR3 coding sequence is TGTGCCAGCAGTTCCTATGACAGGGCCCTCTACGAGCAGTACTTC. Amino acid sequence: CASSSYDRALYEQYF.

This clonotype was detected many times. The chain couples TRBV7-8 to TRBJ2-1, with D perhaps being TRBD1 or TRBD2 (5 bases each). CDR1 and CDR2 (germline): SGHVS, FQNEAQ. Trimming took off 2 bases at V and 8 bases at J, with 22 bases between the two ends. CDR3 length: 17 residues. The CDR3 region has the DNA TGTGCCAGCAGCTTAAGGGGAAATAGGAGCCCGGAGGATGAGCAGTTCTTC. It specifies CASSLRGNRSPEDEQFF.

This clonotype was recorded many times. Here the CDR3 reads CASSDGVGDTDTQYF. For the CDR3, the DNA is TGCGCCAGCAGTGATGGGGTGGGGGACACAGATACGCAGTATTTT. The chain recombines TRBV10-1 with TRBJ2-3; D possibly matches TRBD1 or TRBD2 (5 bases each). Germline V gene lookup returns CDR1 WNHNN and CDR2 SYGVQD (reference sequence). The CDR3 runs to 15 residues. The germline V and J ends were trimmed by 3 bases and 2 bases, with 12 bases remaining between them.

The chain uses TRBV6-2 or TRBV6-3 and TRBJ2-7; D may be TRBD1 or TRBD2 (6 bases each). This CDR3 region has 14 residues. Trimming removed 4 bases from V and 3 bases from J, with 13 bases in between. In germline, CDR1 is MNHEY, CDR2 SVGEGT. CDR3 loop: CASSSAGHGYEQYF. The CDR3 coding sequence is TGTGCCAGCAGTTCCGCGGGACACGGCTACGAGCAGTACTTC.

This rearrangement joins TRBV6-5 to TRBJ2-5, with D perhaps being TRBD1 or TRBD2 (6 bases each). The CDR3 is 14 residues long. Germline CDR1 is MNHEY and CDR2 is SVGAGI. The V end lost 2 bases, the J end lost 4 bases, and 11 bases lay between the germline ends. CDR3 bases: TGTGCCAGCAGTTACGTCGGGGGCAGAGAGACCCAGTACTTC. This sequence encodes CASSYVGGRETQYF.

This clonotype has a count of ten or more. This chain uses TRBV2 with TRBJ2-1; 12 bases are shared with TRBD2. This CDR3 has 12 residues. Germline trimming cut 8 bases from V and 15 bases from J; bases unmatched to any gene: 8. The germline CDR1 and CDR2 sequences are SNHLY and FYNNEI. The chain's CDR3 is CASGRLAGDLFF. The CDR3 DNA reads as TGTGCCAGCGGACGACTAGCGGGAGATCTGTTCTTC.

This clonotype has at least ten counts. The chain employs TRBV18 and TRBJ2-7; D perhaps matches TRBD2 (5 bases). CDR3 length: 14 amino acids. The germline V gene encodes CDR1 KGHSH and CDR2 LQKENI. Trimming shortened V by 2 bases and J by 3 bases, and 11 bases separated the two germline ends. The CDR3 reads CASSPASFSYEQYF. In nucleotides, the CDR3 is TGTGCCAGCTCACCAGCTAGCTTTAGCTACGAGCAGTACTTC.

There are a few counts of this clonotype. The V and J genes are TRBV11-2 and TRBJ2-3, with D perhaps matching TRBD1 (5 bases). The CDR3 is made up of 13 amino acids. Germline CDR1 reads SGHAT; CDR2 reads FQNNGV. Trimming left V 5 bases short and J 2 bases short, with 8 bases between. The CDR3 DNA reads TGTGCCAGCAGCGCAGGGATCACAGATACGCAGTATTTT. Protein sequence: CASSAGITDTQYF.

This clonotype has a handful of counts. The chain links TRBV5-1 to TRBJ2-1; no definite D call. The CDR3 runs to 12 residues. From germline, CDR1 is SGHRS and CDR2 YFSETQ. Trimming shortened V by 4 bases and J by 3 bases, and 5 bases separated the two germline ends. In DNA, the CDR3 is TGCGCCAGCAGCAACATCTACAATGAGCAGTTCTTC. It specifies CASSNIYNEQFF.

This clonotype was seen many times. The rearrangement links TRBV20-1 to TRBJ1-5; D gene ambiguous. V lost 3 bases to trimming and J lost 7 bases, with 16 bases between them. This CDR3 has 14 amino acids. Germline V gives CDR1 DFQATT, CDR2 SNEGSKA (reference sequence). In DNA, the CDR3 is TGCAGTGCTAGTAGTATGACCGGTAGGCAGCCCCAGCATTTT. Translated, it gives CSASSMTGRQPQHF.

This clonotype was counted only a few times. This chain connects TRBV14 to TRBJ2-1, with 10 bases matching TRBD2. The CDR3 is made up of 19 amino acids. Unmatched junction bases numbered 19, after V lost 7 bases and J lost 4 bases. Germline loops: CDR1 SGHDN, CDR2 FVKESK. In DNA form, the CDR3 reads TGTGCCAGCAACCCACGGGGTTTGCTAGCGGGAGTGGTGTACAATGAGCAGTTCTTC. Protein: CASNPRGLLAGVVYNEQFF. The whole variable domain, filled in from reference TRBV14 and TRBJ2-1, reads EAGVTQFPSHSVIEKGQTVTLRCDPISGHDNLYWYRRVMGKEIKFLLHFVKESKQDESGMPNNRFLAERTGGTYSTLKVQPAELEDSGVYFCASNPRGLLAGVVYNEQFFGPGTRLTVL.

This clonotype was detected only a few times. This chain joins TRBV20-1 and TRBJ1-2; 8 bases are shared with TRBD1. There are 13 residues in the CDR3. Per germline, CDR1 DFQATT and CDR2 SNEGSKA (reference sequence). The ends lost 6 bases at V and 5 bases at J; junction bases unmatched: 8. The CDR3 spells CSAPGQDLYGYTF. In DNA, the CDR3 is TGCAGTGCACCGGGACAGGACTTATATGGCTACACCTTC.

This clonotype was found a few times. The V and J genes are TRBV7-2 and TRBJ2-7, with 11 bases identical to TRBD2. The V and J ends lost 1 base and 4 bases, in that order; junction bases with no gene match: 6. This CDR3 is built from 16 residues. Germline V CDR1 and CDR2: SGHTA, FQGNSA. The CDR3 spells CASSLVSGRDSYEQYF. CDR3 nucleotides: TGTGCCAGCAGCTTAGTTAGCGGGAGGGATAGTTACGAGCAGTACTTC.

This clonotype has just a few counts. The chain links TRBV7-9 to TRBJ2-1; 9 bases are a match to TRBD2. CDR1 SEHNR and CDR2 FQNEAQ come from the germline V gene (reference sequence). The CDR3 covers 15 residues. With 1 base clipped from V and 6 bases from J, the junction kept 4 bases outside the gene matches. This chain's CDR3 is CASSLVGLASNEQFF. The CDR3 DNA reads as TGTGCCAGCAGCTTAGTAGGACTAGCGTCCAATGAGCAGTTCTTC.

CDR3 coding DNA: TGTGCCAGCGGAGGGGAAAGCTACGAGCAGTACTTC. It codes for CASGGESYEQYF. This chain uses TRBV7-8 with TRBJ2-7, with a tentative D call TRBD2 (6 bases). Deletions cut 8 bases from V and 3 bases from J, with 11 bases between. CDR1 SGHVS and CDR2 FQNEAQ come from the germline V gene. CDR3 length: 12 residues. The full variable domain, rest sourced from reference TRBV7-8 and TRBJ2-7, is GAGVSQSPRYKVAKRGQDVALRCDPISGHVSLFWYQQALGQGPEFLTYFQNEAQLDKSGLPSDRFFAERPEGSVSTLKIQRTQQEDSAVYLCASGGESYEQYFGPGTRLTVT.

The V and J genes are TRBV15 and TRBJ2-2; D tentatively fits TRBD1 or TRBD2 (6 bases each). CDR1 is LNHNV and CDR2 is YYDKDF in the germline V gene (reference sequence). V was trimmed by 3 bases and J by 5 bases, leaving 19 bases between them. The CDR3 has 17 residues. The CDR3 DNA follows: TGTGCCACCAGCAGGGCGAGGTGGGGGGCGCGTACCGGGGAGCTGTTTTTT. Its translation: CATSRARWGARTGELFF.

The chain links TRBV7-9 to TRBJ2-3; D uncertain. Germline lookup yields CDR1 SEHNR and CDR2 FQNEAQ (reference sequence). The ends were cut back, 4 bases at V and 0 bases at J, with 17 bases in the middle. The CDR3 contains 17 residues. The CDR3 DNA reads TGTGCCAGCAGCTCACCCCTTGGCGGATATAGCACAGATACGCAGTATTTT. Residues: CASSSPLGGYSTDTQYF.

V is TRBV7-3 and J is TRBJ2-1; D is unresolved. Germline CDR1 and CDR2: SGHTA and FQGTGA. The CDR3 is 15 amino acids. V lost 0 bases to trimming and J lost 7 bases, with 13 bases between them. The CDR3 loop reads CASSLTVERANEQFF. The CDR3 region has the DNA TGTGCCAGCAGCTTAACAGTAGAGAGAGCGAATGAGCAGTTCTTC.

This clonotype was counted many times. The V and J genes are TRBV11-2 and TRBJ2-1, with 9 bases lining up with TRBD2. The CDR3 covers 20 residues. The trim removed 1 base at V and 0 bases at J, leaving 13 bases unmatched. Looked up from germline, CDR1 is SGHAT and CDR2 is FQNNGV. CDR3 coding DNA: TGTGCCAGCAGCTTAGGGGTAGCGGGAGTTGGGGCGGGCTCCTACAATGAGCAGTTCTTC. This gives the protein CASSLGVAGVGAGSYNEQFF.

This clonotype has ten or more counts. The chain has TRBV30 and TRBJ2-3; weak D call: TRBD1 (6 bases). V was pared by 0 bases and J by 0 bases, with 13 bases between. This CDR3 spans 16 amino acids. CDR1 GTSNPN and CDR2 SVGIG come from the germline V gene (reference sequence). CDR3 nucleotides: TGTGCCTGGAGTGTTTGGGGGCGACCTAGCACAGATACGCAGTATTTT. Residues: CAWSVWGRPSTDTQYF.

Only a few counts were recorded for this clonotype. The chain combines TRBV20-1 with TRBJ1-1; the D is unclear. CDR1 DFQATT and CDR2 SNEGSKA come from the germline V gene (reference sequence). V lost 6 bases, J lost 0 bases, and 8 bases lay in between. This CDR3 is built from 12 residues. The CDR3 DNA reads TGCAGTGCGGAAACAGTGAACACTGAAGCTTTCTTT. Translating it yields CSAETVNTEAFF.

The chain recombines TRBV7-3 with TRBJ2-3; the D gene is possibly TRBD2 (5 bases). The V end lost 3 bases, the J end lost 4 bases, and 11 bases lay between the germline ends. This CDR3 spans 14 amino acids. CDR1 SGHTA and CDR2 FQGTGA come from the germline V gene. CDR3 sequence reads: CASSFRLSADTQYF. CDR3 coding DNA: TGTGCCAGCAGCTTCCGACTAAGCGCAGATACGCAGTATTTT.

This clonotype was counted a few times. This chain joins TRBV7-9 and TRBJ2-1; D gene uncertain. Germline CDR1 and CDR2: SEHNR and FQNEAQ (reference sequence). The CDR3 loop spans 16 amino acids. Trimming removed 2 bases from V and 0 bases from J, with 11 bases in between. The CDR3 DNA reads as TGTGCCAGCAGCTTAAAACGGGCGAGCTCCTACAATGAGCAGTTCTTC. Its translation: CASSLKRASSYNEQFF. The full variable domain, its missing parts supplied by reference TRBV7-9 and TRBJ2-1, is DTGVSQNPRHKITKRGQNVTFRCDPISEHNRLYWYRQTLGQGPEFLTYFQNEAQLEKSRLLSDRFSAERPKGSFSTLEIQRTEQGDSAMYLCASSLKRASSYNEQFFGPGTRLTVL.

This clonotype was recorded at least ten times. The CDR3 DNA follows: TGCGCCAGCAGCCCTGAGCGGGGCGATGAAAAACTGTTTTTT. It translates to CASSPERGDEKLFF. This chain joins TRBV5-1 and TRBJ1-4, with a tentative D call TRBD1 (5 bases). V was shortened by 4 bases and J by 6 bases, with 13 bases between the two germline ends. CDR1 SGHRS and CDR2 YFSETQ come from the germline V gene. The CDR3 has 14 residues.

This clonotype was counted at least ten times. The V and J genes are TRBV29-1 and TRBJ2-5; 12 bases map to TRBD1. This CDR3 region has 15 residues. Per germline, CDR1 SQVTM and CDR2 ANQGSEA. V shed 6 bases and J 5 bases; nucleotides not matched to a gene: 10. The CDR3 region has the DNA TGCAGCGTCACCGGGACAGGGGGCGAGACGGAGACCCAGTACTTC. It codes for CSVTGTGGETETQYF.

This chain's CDR3 is CASTPNLKVSPLHF. The CDR3 coding sequence is TGTGCCAGCACCCCCAACCTGAAGGTTTCACCCCTCCACTTT. This rearrangement joins TRBV28 to TRBJ1-6; D call uncertain. The CDR3 extends over 14 amino acids. Trimming cost V 7 bases and J 9 bases, with 16 bases left between them. Germline-derived CDR1 and CDR2 are MDHEN and SYDVKM. Combining the CDR3 with reference TRBV28 and TRBJ1-6 gives the whole variable domain DVKVTQSSRYLVKRTGEKVFLECVQDMDHENMFWYRQDPGLGLRLIYFSYDVKMKEKGDIPEGYSVSREKKERFSLILESASTNQTSMYLCASTPNLKVSPLHFGNGTRLTVT.